This is a list of T cell receptor beta chains from one sample in a study of shared clonotypes between healthy human individuals. Method: immunoSEQ multiplex PCR; TCRdb's copy keeps in-frame clones and lacks some. The repertoire holds approximately 530,000 clones, with 90% to 97% as singletons. Sequencing used naive CD4+ T cells sorted from blood. These receptors were collected from a woman aged 25-40 years in good health. Each CDR3 is given with its conserved first and last residue. The D gene is left open where the match is weak. The size entry is marked missing in some rows and otherwise reads once, few, many or a size class.

D gene	J gene	V gene	clone size	CDR3 DNA	CDR3 protein
TRBD2	TRBJ2-1	TRBV7-2	NA	TGTGCCAGCAGCTTAGGAGGGACTAGCGTAAACAATGAGCAGTTCTTC	CASSLGGTSVNNEQFF
NA	TRBJ1-5	TRBV5-8	NA	TGTGCCAGCAGCTTAGACAGGAGCAATCAGCCCCAGCATTTT	CASSLDRSNQPQHF
TRBD1	TRBJ2-2	TRBV27	once	TGTGCCAGCAGTTCCAGGGGGCAAGCCACCGGGGAGCTGTTTTTT	CASSSRGQATGELFF
TRBD1	TRBJ2-7	TRBV4-2	NA	TGTGCCAGCACCGTGGACAGGGCTTTCTACGAGCAGTACTTC	CASTVDRAFYEQYF
NA	TRBJ2-1	TRBV19	NA	TGTGCCAGTAGTACAACAACCCTGTACCCCTACAATGAGCAGTTCTTC	CASSTTTLYPYNEQFF
NA	TRBJ2-4	TRBV4-1	NA	TGCGCCAGCAGCCAAGATAGTGGGCGGTCAGCCAAAAACATTCAGTACTTC	CASSQDSGRSAKNIQYF
TRBD2	TRBJ2-3	TRBV28	NA	TGTGCCAGCAGTTTCCCTAGCGGGAGGGCCGGAGATACGCAGTATTTT	CASSFPSGRAGDTQYF
TRBD2	TRBJ2-7	TRBV28	NA	TGTGCCAGTCTAGCGGGAGGCCCCAGCTCCTACGAGCAGTACTTC	CASLAGGPSSYEQYF
NA	TRBJ1-3	TRBV18	NA	TGTGCCAGCTCACCGGGTTATGGAAACACCATATATTTT	CASSPGYGNTIYF
NA	TRBJ2-7	TRBV28	NA	TGTGCCAGCAGTTTATCTTTCGAAATTTACGAGCAGTACTTC	CASSLSFEIYEQYF
NA	TRBJ2-1	TRBV27	NA	TGTGCCAGCAGTTCCGGCAGGGGAGCGAACAATGAGCAGTTCTTC	CASSSGRGANNEQFF